This TCR beta chain was recorded in a study of vaccination and CD4 T cells after COVID-19 (dated by TCRdb to 2021 to 2024). For the study in its entirety: Every convalescent patient had a positive nasal swab PCR test for SARS-CoV-2, with mild disease in nine patients and severe disease in one. The convalescent cohort comprised six males and four females, including two Hispanic individuals, seven Caucasians, two Asians and one multiracial person. Each participant got two doses of either the Pfizer-BioNTech BNT162b2 vaccine (n=8) or the Moderna mRNA-1273 vaccine (n=2). Post-COVID blood samples from convalescent patients were collected a median of around 100 days after diagnosis, with a range of 35 to 161 days. Post-vaccine blood samples were taken a median of 72 days after the second vaccine dose, with a range of about 13 to 250 days. Three convalescent patients were sampled both early after vaccination (day 14) and late after vaccination (days 161 to 241). Overlapping spike peptide pools from SARS-CoV-2 and from the common cold coronaviruses HCoV-NL63, HCoV-OC43 and HCoV-229E were used as culture stimuli. In control cultures, a CEFX viral epitope pool was used as positive control, an HIV-1 Nef peptide pool was used as negative control, or no peptide was added. In over 8 COVID-19 convalescent patients and 4 infection-naive healthy vaccine recipients, researchers compared the spike-specific CD4+ TCR repertoire from before mRNA vaccination with the repertoire from after.

General findings and caveats noted by the study authors: Only a relatively small number of convalescent patients were included in the study, and early timepoints following natural infection were not analyzed. Of the vaccine-specific clones in convalescent patients, 304 of 307, or nearly all, reacted only to SARS-CoV-2 spike and did not cross-react with common cold coronaviruses. The median number of SARS-CoV-2-reactive clonotypes rose from roughly 20 after infection to about 40 after vaccination, but the change was not significant. Among the post-vaccine SARS-CoV-2-reactive clones in convalescent patients, a median approximately 86% showed up only after vaccination, which suggests vaccine-specific priming.

Read against the paper, the sample's time point label means: late sampling 161 to 241 days after vaccination in three convalescent patients. The sample's treatment or condition label, decoded: approximately 9-day PBMC culture with coronavirus spike peptide pools or control peptides (ViraFEST assay). The study used the ViraFEST assay, which expanded antigen-specific T cells with peptide pools and then identified expanded clonotypes by TCR sequencing. Positive SARS-CoV-2 PCR tests in the convalescent patients dated from March to December 2020, before Alpha, Beta and Delta variants emerged in the United States. Each well held fewer than 2.5 million PBMCs cultured with approximately 9.2 ug/ml peptide pools in IMDM containing approximately 5% human AB serum and around 10 IU/ml IL-2. Half of the culture medium was replaced with fresh IL-2-containing medium on days 3 and 7. After approximately 10 days of culture, CD4+ T cells were isolated by negative selection using the EasySep CD4+ T cell isolation kit. PBMCs were separated from whole blood using Ficoll-Paque Plus gradient centrifugation and then either used fresh or cryopreserved at -140C. In general, triplicate wells were set up for every culture condition.

Remarks on this clonotype: The specificity of this receptor is unknown. The record has no base qualities; no much larger clone is one base away.

Libraries were constructed by PCR. At the Johns Hopkins FTIC core, DNA from the cultured CD4+ T cells underwent TCR sequencing with the Oncomine TCR Beta short-read assay. Genomic DNA was extracted from the cultured CD4+ T cells with the QIAamp micro DNA kit. Oncomine TCR Beta libraries from cultured CD4+ T cells were pooled using unique dual indexes and sequenced on an Illumina iSeq 100. Under the source paper's analysis protocol: Non-productive sequences were removed, and CDR3s not starting with C, not ending with F or W, or shorter than 7 amino acids were discarded. The MANAFEST web application was used to identify antigen-specific clonotypes by comparing peptide-stimulated wells against reference wells and other culture wells. To be called positive, a clone needed an FDR below 0.05, an odds ratio above 5, and a productive frequency above 0.1% in at least two of three replicate wells. A clonotype counted as cross-reactive if it showed significant expansion both in the SARS-CoV-2 spike wells and in at least one common cold coronavirus spike condition. Similarity between CDR3 sequences was evaluated in R version 3.6.1 using Levenshtein distances (stringdist) and unrooted phylogenetic trees (ape). Using fastp at Q25 and MiXCR, TCRdb reprocessed the public reads and kept productive beta chains. Each entry is one CDR3 protein sequence, shown with its most common DNA and genes. The V and J calls come from TCRdb's annotation, not from the publication. This sample gives about 15,000 distinct CDR3 sequences in total; 47% of them show up just once. Of the sample, 20% falls within the top ten clones.

Here the sequenced sample was CD4+ T cells from blood, cultured in vitro, taken about 7 months after SARS-CoV-2 vaccination. The sequence came from a human donor who had recovered from COVID-19.

The DNA is as follows: TGTGCCAGCAGCTCAGCGGGCGGGGGGGCAACCGGGGAGCTGTTTTTT. Its protein is CASSSAGGGATGELFF. The chain couples TRBV7-3 to TRBJ2-2; TRBD2 fits 9 bases in the junction. Clipping removes 4 bases from V and 5 bases from J, with 8 as the unmatched junction base count. There are 16 amino acids in the CDR3, from cysteine to phenylalanine inclusive. The read is trimmed to its CDR3 DNA, 48 bases read in frame from base 1. CDR1 and CDR2 (SGHTA, FQGTGA) derive from the germline V gene. Beyond the CDR3, the reference TRBV7-3 and TRBJ2-2 genes provide the residues; the full variable domain reads: GAGVSQTPSNKVTEKGKYVELRCDPISGHTALYWYRQSLGQGPEFLIYFQGTGAADDSGLPNDRFFAVRPEGSVSTLKIQRTERGDSAVYLCASSSAGGGATGELFFGEGSRLTVL.